Below are 2 T cell receptor beta chains sequenced from a single sample in a study of T cell changes during pregnancy in multiple sclerosis. Data came from immunoSEQ multiplex PCR; TCRdb stores just in-frame clones and leaves some out. The data hold roughly 60,000 clones, with roughly 92% observed a single time. The material sequenced was peripheral blood, taken in the second trimester of pregnancy. The receptors were gathered from a female donor with multiple sclerosis, enrolled in a pregnancy study.

This chain connects TRBV29-1 to TRBJ2-1, with TRBD2 matching over 11 bases. This CDR3 contains 17 residues. The ends lost 3 bases at V and 8 bases at J; junction bases unmatched: 15. Germline V gene sequence: CDR1 SQVTM, CDR2 ANQGSEA. This chain's CDR3 is CSVEGLADRVRADEQFF. In nucleotides, the CDR3 is TGCAGCGTTGAGGGACTAGCGGATCGCGTACGGGCCGATGAGCAGTTCTTC.

V is TRBV15 and J is TRBJ2-2, with TRBD2 matching over 11 bases. J lost 5 bases, V lost 1 base, and 3 bases had no gene match. CDR1 LNHNV and CDR2 YYDKDF come from the germline V gene (reference sequence). CDR3 length: 16 residues. This CDR3 reads CATSRGGTSGTGELFF. CDR3 sequence (DNA): TGTGCCACCAGCAGAGGGGGGACTAGCGGTACCGGGGAGCTGTTTTTT.